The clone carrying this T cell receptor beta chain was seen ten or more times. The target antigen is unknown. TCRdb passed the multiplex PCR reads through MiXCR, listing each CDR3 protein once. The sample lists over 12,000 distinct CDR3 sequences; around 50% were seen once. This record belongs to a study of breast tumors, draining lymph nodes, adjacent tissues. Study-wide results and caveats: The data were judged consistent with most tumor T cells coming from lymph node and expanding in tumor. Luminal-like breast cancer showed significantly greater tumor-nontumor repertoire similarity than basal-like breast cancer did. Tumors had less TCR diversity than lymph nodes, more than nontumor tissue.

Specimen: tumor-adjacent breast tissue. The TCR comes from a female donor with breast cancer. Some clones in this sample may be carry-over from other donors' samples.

The DNA for the CDR3 is TGCAGTGCTATAGGGACAGGGAATGAAAAACTGTTTTTT. Translated: CSAIGTGNEKLFF. The gene calls are TRBV20-1 and TRBJ1-4, with TRBD1 matching over 9 bases. CDR1 is DFQATT and CDR2 is SNEGSKA in the germline V gene (reference sequence). Unmatched junction bases numbered 2, after V lost 4 bases and J lost 5 bases. The CDR3 runs to 13 residues.